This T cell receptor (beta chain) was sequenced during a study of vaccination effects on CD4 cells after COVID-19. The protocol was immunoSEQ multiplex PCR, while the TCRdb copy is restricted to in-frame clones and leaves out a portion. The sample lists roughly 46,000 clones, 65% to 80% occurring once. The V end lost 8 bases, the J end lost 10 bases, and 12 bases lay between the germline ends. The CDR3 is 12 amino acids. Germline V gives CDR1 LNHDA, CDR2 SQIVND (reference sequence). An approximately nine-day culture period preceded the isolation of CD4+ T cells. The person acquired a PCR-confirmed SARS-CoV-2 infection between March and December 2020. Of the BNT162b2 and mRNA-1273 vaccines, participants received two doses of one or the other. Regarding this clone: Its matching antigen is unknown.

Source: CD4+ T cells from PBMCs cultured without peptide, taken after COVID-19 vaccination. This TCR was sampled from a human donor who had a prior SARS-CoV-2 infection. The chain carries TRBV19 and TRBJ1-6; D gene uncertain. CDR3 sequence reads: CASRAPPSPLHF. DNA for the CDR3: TGTGCCAGTCGGGCGCCCCCCTCACCCCTCCACTTT.